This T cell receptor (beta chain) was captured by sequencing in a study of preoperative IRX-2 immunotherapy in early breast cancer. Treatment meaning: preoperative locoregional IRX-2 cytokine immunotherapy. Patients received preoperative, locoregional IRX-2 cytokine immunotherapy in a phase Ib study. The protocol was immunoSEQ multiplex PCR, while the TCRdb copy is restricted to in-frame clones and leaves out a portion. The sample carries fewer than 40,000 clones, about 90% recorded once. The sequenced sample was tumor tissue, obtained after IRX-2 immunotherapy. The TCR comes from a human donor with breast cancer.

DNA of the CDR3: TGTGCCAGCAGACGAGACCTGGGAACTGAAGCTTTCTTT. Translating it yields CASRRDLGTEAFF. V and J are TRBV6-8 and TRBJ1-1; D is ambiguous. This CDR3 has 13 amino acids. Germline lookup yields CDR1 MNHGY and CDR2 SAAAGT. The germline V and J ends were trimmed by 6 bases and 5 bases, with 13 bases remaining between them.